The 5 T cell receptor beta chains below come from one sample, sequenced in a study of blood T cell repertoires in COVID-19. Clones were sequenced by immunoSEQ multiplex PCR, and TCRdb holds only the in-frame ones, with some missing. Seen here are some 210,000 clones, 89% observed once, and the top ten hold 5.5% to 8%. Sequenced: peripheral blood. These receptors were obtained from a man aged 60 to 75 who had recovered from COVID-19.

The chain links TRBV2 to TRBJ2-5; the match to TRBD2 covers 15 bases. V shed 5 bases, J shed 5 bases, and the junction held 9 bases outside the gene matches. The CDR3 totals 17 residues. CDR1 and CDR2 (germline): SNHLY, FYNNEI. The CDR3 DNA reads TGTGCCAGCAGTCCTGGGGGACTAGCGGGGGGTCGGGAGACCCAGTACTTC. Amino acids: CASSPGGLAGGRETQYF.

V gene TRBV27 combines with J gene TRBJ2-4, with D unclear. This CDR3 contains 10 residues. Germline CDR1 reads MNHEY; CDR2 reads SMNVEV (reference sequence). The germline V and J ends were trimmed by 7 bases and 9 bases, with 7 bases remaining between them. The CDR3 DNA is TGTGCCAGCACGGAGCCCATTCAGTACTTC. The encoded protein is CASTEPIQYF.

The chain uses TRBV4-1 and TRBJ1-1; TRBD1 agrees at 11 bases. J was trimmed by 0 bases and V by 2 bases; bases with no gene match: 8. Per germline, CDR1 MGHRA and CDR2 YSYEKL. The CDR3 loop spans 18 amino acids. The CDR3 region has the DNA TGCGCCAGCAGCCAACGGACAGGGGGCGTTGATGTGAACACTGAAGCTTTCTTT. As protein: CASSQRTGGVDVNTEAFF.

V gene TRBV2 combines with J gene TRBJ2-7, with a weak D call TRBD1 (8 bases). Germline V gene sequence: CDR1 SNHLY, CDR2 FYNNEI. V shed 5 bases and J shed 5 bases, with 16 bases lying between them. This CDR3 is 14 amino acids long. In DNA, the CDR3 is TGTGCCAGCAGTTGGACAGGGAGGGTCGACGAGCAGTACTTC. Protein: CASSWTGRVDEQYF.

The J gene is TRBJ1-1, the V gene TRBV27; TRBD1 aligns across 7 bases. The CDR3 extends over 16 amino acids. Trimming cost V 11 bases and J 0 bases; bases outside gene matches: 15. Germline values: CDR1 MNHEY, CDR2 SMNVEV (reference sequence). The CDR3 nucleotides are TGTGCCGGGGTGGGACGCGAGGGGGCTATGAACACTGAAGCTTTCTTT. It specifies CAGVGREGAMNTEAFF.